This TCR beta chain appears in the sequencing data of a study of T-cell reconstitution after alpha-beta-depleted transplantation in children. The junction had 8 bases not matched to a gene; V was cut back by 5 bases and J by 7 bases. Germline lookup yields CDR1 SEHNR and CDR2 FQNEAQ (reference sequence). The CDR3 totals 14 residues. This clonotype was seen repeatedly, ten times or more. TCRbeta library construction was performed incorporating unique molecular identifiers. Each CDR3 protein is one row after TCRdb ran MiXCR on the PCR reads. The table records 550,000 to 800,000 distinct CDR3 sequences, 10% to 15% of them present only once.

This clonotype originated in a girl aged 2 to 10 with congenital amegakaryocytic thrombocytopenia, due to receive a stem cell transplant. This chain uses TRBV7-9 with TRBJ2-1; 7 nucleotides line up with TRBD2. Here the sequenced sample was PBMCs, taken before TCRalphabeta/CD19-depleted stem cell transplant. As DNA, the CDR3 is TGTGCCAGCAGCCTGGGGGACTATGATAATGAGCAGTTCTTC. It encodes CASSLGDYDNEQFF.